The 29 T cell receptor beta chains below were found in one sample sequenced in a study of T cells in localized non-small cell lung cancer. Data came from immunoSEQ multiplex PCR; TCRdb stores just in-frame clones and leaves some out. The table lists tens of thousands of clones, about 84% of them singletons. This specimen was peripheral blood, taken before any cancer treatment. The source of these receptors is a female donor of 60 years or more with stage I lung adenocarcinoma.

The genes are TRBV15 and TRBJ2-7; the D is unclear. Trimming removed 2 bases at V and 6 bases at J, with 11 bases between. This CDR3 is built from 13 residues. From germline, CDR1 is LNHNV and CDR2 YYDKDF (reference sequence). This chain's CDR3 is CATSRQYSGEQYF. The CDR3 DNA is TGTGCCACCAGCAGACAATACAGTGGCGAGCAGTACTTC. The full variable domain, rest sourced from reference TRBV15 and TRBJ2-7, is DAMVIQNPRYQVTQFGKPVTLSCSQTLNHNVMYWYQQKSSQAPKLLFHYYDKDFNNEADTPDNFQSRRPNTSFCFLDIRSPGLGDTAMYLCATSRQYSGEQYFGPGTRLTVT.

This clone appeared a few times. The chain recombines TRBV19 with TRBJ2-4; unclear D gene. The CDR3 contains 11 residues. Germline CDR1 is LNHDA and CDR2 is SQIVND (reference sequence). The ends were cut back, 3 bases at V and 7 bases at J, with 4 bases in the middle. CDR3 amino acids: CASSIGNIQYF. In DNA, the CDR3 is TGTGCCAGTAGTATTGGGAACATTCAGTACTTC.

V gene TRBV19 combines with J gene TRBJ1-2; D call uncertain. Germline V lookup: CDR1 LNHDA, CDR2 SQIVND (reference sequence). The CDR3 extends over 14 amino acids. V shed 8 bases and J shed 8 bases, with 21 bases lying between them. CDR3 nucleotide sequence: TGTGCCAGTTTTCAGCCTTCAGAACAGAAGGGCTACACCTTC. It specifies CASFQPSEQKGYTF. The whole variable domain, filled in from reference TRBV19 and TRBJ1-2, reads DGGITQSPKYLFRKEGQNVTLSCEQNLNHDAMYWYRQDPGQGLRLIYYSQIVNDFQKGDIAEGYSVSREKKESFPLTVTSAQKNPTAFYLCASFQPSEQKGYTFGSGTRLTVV.

The chain recombines TRBV4-3 with TRBJ2-7; the D gene is possibly TRBD1 (5 bases). With 0 bases removed from V and 7 bases from J, the gap between germline ends came to 13 bases. This CDR3 is built from 14 residues. CDR1 is LGHNA, CDR2 YSLEER, per germline. Here the CDR3 DNA reads TGCGCCAGCAGCCAAGATAGGGGCTGGGGTGAGCAGTACTTC. The encoded protein is CASSQDRGWGEQYF.

The chain is built from TRBV5-1 and TRBJ1-2; 9 nucleotides align to TRBD1. The CDR3 spans 14 residues. The ends lost 1 base at V and 4 bases at J; junction bases unmatched: 2. The germline gives CDR1 SGHRS, CDR2 YFSETQ. The CDR3 loop is CASSLTGGGYGYTF. CDR3 nucleotides: TGCGCCAGCAGCTTGACAGGGGGCGGCTATGGCTACACCTTC.

V gene TRBV5-5 combines with J gene TRBJ2-7, with 9 bases that match TRBD1. Trimming cost V 4 bases and J 4 bases; bases outside gene matches: 9. The CDR3 loop spans 15 amino acids. Germline CDR1 SGHKS, CDR2 YYEKEE (reference sequence). CDR3 coding DNA: TGTGCCAGCAGCAAATCCGGGACAGGGACATACGAGCAGTACTTC. Amino acid sequence: CASSKSGTGTYEQYF.

The chain recombines TRBV5-4 with TRBJ1-2; TRBD1 aligns across 8 bases. Germline V gene data show CDR1 as SGHNT and CDR2 as YYREEE (reference sequence). The V segment lost 4 bases and the J segment 8 bases; nucleotides outside the gene matches: 7. The CDR3 is 13 residues long. CDR3 region: CASSRTGMEGYTF. The CDR3 DNA sequence: TGTGCCAGCAGCCGGACAGGGATGGAGGGCTACACCTTC.

The CDR3 region has the DNA TGTGCCAGCAGTTCCCGTAGGCCGAGCTCCTACGAGCAGTACTTC. Translation: CASSSRRPSSYEQYF. The chain combines TRBV28 with TRBJ2-7; D unresolved. CDR1 is MDHEN, CDR2 SYDVKM, per germline. The CDR3 covers 15 residues. The V and J ends lost 4 bases and 0 bases respectively, with 13 bases between them. The full variable domain, rest sourced from reference TRBV28 and TRBJ2-7, is DVKVTQSSRYLVKRTGEKVFLECVQDMDHENMFWYRQDPGLGLRLIYFSYDVKMKEKGDIPEGYSVSREKKERFSLILESASTNQTSMYLCASSSRRPSSYEQYFGPGTRLTVT.

This clone was seen more than once but under ten times. The chain has TRBV19 and TRBJ1-1; no definite D call. The V end lost 5 bases, the J end lost 1 base, and 11 bases lay between the germline ends. Germline values: CDR1 LNHDA, CDR2 SQIVND (reference sequence). The CDR3 is 14 residues long. CDR3 in DNA: TGTGCCAGTAGTCCCCAAACAAAGAACACTGAAGCTTTCTTT. This encodes CASSPQTKNTEAFF.

The sample holds a few counts of this clone. The chain recombines TRBV5-1 with TRBJ1-4; perhaps TRBD1 as D (6 bases). Deletions cut 4 bases from V and 8 bases from J, with 15 bases between. The CDR3 totals 14 residues. The germline V gene encodes CDR1 SGHRS and CDR2 YFSETQ. As DNA, the CDR3 is TGCGCCAGCAGCCGTGGACAGCTGGGCGAAAAACTGTTTTTT. Protein product: CASSRGQLGEKLFF. The whole variable domain, remainder taken from reference TRBV5-1 and TRBJ1-4, is KAGVTQTPRYLIKTRGQQVTLSCSPISGHRSVSWYQQTPGQGLQFLFEYFSETQRNKGNFPGRFSGRQFSNSRSEMNVSTLELGDSALYLCASSRGQLGEKLFFGSGTQLSVL.

This chain links TRBV12-5 with TRBJ1-4; the D is unclear. Germline V gene data show CDR1 as LGHNT and CDR2 as FRNRAP. Trimming cost V 5 bases and J 8 bases, with 27 bases left between them. This CDR3 is 18 amino acids long. The CDR3 nucleotides are TGTGCTAGTGGTGCACACCAGACCGCAGACAAGATTAACGAAAAACTGTTTTTT. Translated: CASGAHQTADKINEKLFF.

This sequence joins TRBV7-8 and TRBJ2-1; 11 nucleotides line up with TRBD1. V dropped 1 base and J dropped 7; count of bases not matched to a gene: 6. The CDR3 spans 16 residues. Germline loops: CDR1 SGHVS, CDR2 FQNEAQ. The CDR3 DNA is TGTGCCAGCAGCTTAGTAGAAGGACAGGGGGCGAATGAGCAGTTCTTC. Amino acid sequence: CASSLVEGQGANEQFF.

V gene TRBV6-6 combines with J gene TRBJ1-2; the match to TRBD1 covers 8 bases. There are 15 residues in the CDR3. V was pared by 1 base and J by 1 base, with 2 bases of the junction left unmatched. Germline V gene data show CDR1 as MNHNY and CDR2 as SVGAGI (reference sequence). CDR3 in amino acids: CASSYLGQVNYGYTF. CDR3 in DNA: TGTGCCAGCAGTTACTTGGGACAGGTTAACTATGGCTACACCTTC.

V usage is TRBV4-3 and J usage is TRBJ2-3, with 11 bases fitting TRBD2. V was clipped by 3 bases and J by 2 bases; unmatched bases: 7. Germline values: CDR1 LGHNA, CDR2 YSLEER. The CDR3 is 17 amino acids. The CDR3 is CASSHVTSGGPTDTQYF. Written as DNA, the CDR3 is TGCGCCAGCAGCCACGTTACTAGCGGGGGACCCACAGATACGCAGTATTTT.

This clone showed up just a few times. Other DNA variants within this sample encode the same CDR3. The chain combines TRBV6-5 with TRBJ1-5; D unclear. Germline V gene lookup returns CDR1 MNHEY and CDR2 SVGAGI. The CDR3 is 13 residues long. Trimming took off 6 bases at V and 2 bases at J, with 8 bases between the two ends. The CDR3 reads CASRGGGNQPQHF. The CDR3 bases are TGTGCCAGCAGGGGAGGTGGCAATCAGCCCCAGCATTTT.

The chain employs TRBV10-3 and TRBJ1-2; D gene unclear. Germline V gives CDR1 ENHRY, CDR2 SYGVKD. Trimming cost V 5 bases and J 2 bases, with 12 bases left between them. The CDR3 is 14 amino acids. The CDR3 bases are TGTGCCATCAGTCGGAGGGCGGGCAACTATGGCTACACCTTC. Its protein product is CAISRRAGNYGYTF.

The V and J genes are TRBV18 and TRBJ2-5, with TRBD1 as a possible D gene (6 bases). Germline-derived CDR1 and CDR2 are KGHSH and LQKENI. The V end lost 1 base, the J end lost 5 bases, and 8 bases lay between the germline ends. The CDR3 is 13 residues long. Here the CDR3 reads CASSPLRGETQYF. In DNA form, the CDR3 reads TGTGCCAGCTCACCACTCAGGGGCGAGACCCAGTACTTC.

This clone appeared once. The rearrangement joins TRBV2 to TRBJ1-2; possible D gene TRBD1, 5 bases. The germline V gene has CDR1 SNHLY and CDR2 FYNNEI. The CDR3 has 17 amino acids. Trimming took off 3 bases at V and 4 bases at J, with 21 bases between the two ends. This chain's CDR3 is CASSEGDSKPLTYGYTF. CDR3 bases: TGTGCCAGCAGTGAGGGGGACTCAAAACCCCTTACCTATGGCTACACCTTC.

V and J are TRBV7-7 and TRBJ2-5; no firm D call. The CDR3 runs to 15 residues. V was trimmed by 1 base and J by 2 bases, leaving 11 bases between them. Germline V gene lookup returns CDR1 SSHAT and CDR2 FNYEAQ (reference sequence). The CDR3 region is CASSLVLGWQETQYF. The CDR3 coding sequence is TGTGCCAGCAGCTTAGTACTGGGGTGGCAAGAGACCCAGTACTTC.

The chain is built from TRBV19 and TRBJ1-1; TRBD1 matches at 11 bases. Germline values: CDR1 LNHDA, CDR2 SQIVND (reference sequence). The CDR3 is 16 residues long. The junction had 7 bases not matched to a gene; V was cut back by 7 bases and J by 0 bases. CDR3 in amino acids: CASKSGQGAMNTEAFF. CDR3 coding DNA: TGTGCCAGTAAGTCCGGACAGGGGGCGATGAACACTGAAGCTTTCTTT.

This chain links TRBV11-1 with TRBJ1-2, with D maybe TRBD1 (6 bases). Deletions cut 5 bases from V and 6 bases from J, with 10 bases between. Germline V gene lookup returns CDR1 SGHAT and CDR2 FQDESV (reference sequence). There are 12 residues in the CDR3. The CDR3 DNA reads as TGTGCCAGCAGCCTGGACAGCCATGGCTACACCTTC. Translating it yields CASSLDSHGYTF.

This clone was seen ten or more times. The V gene is TRBV4-3, the J gene TRBJ1-1, with D uncertain. The germline V gene encodes CDR1 LGHNA and CDR2 YSLEER. Trimming pared 1 base from V and 3 bases from J, leaving 15 bases between. This CDR3 spans 16 amino acids. CDR3 nucleotide sequence: TGCGCCAGCAGCCAAGGACCGGCTTTTGGGGACACTGAAGCTTTCTTT. The encoded protein is CASSQGPAFGDTEAFF.

J is TRBJ1-1 and V is TRBV5-6; TRBD1 is a possible D gene (6 bases). V was pared by 3 bases and J by 8 bases, with 29 bases between. The CDR3 loop spans 18 amino acids. Germline V gene sequence: CDR1 SGHDT, CDR2 YYEEEE. In DNA form, the CDR3 reads TGTGCCAGCAGCTCCTTCCTTACAGGGCTAGAACGTCGGAAAGAAGCTTTCTTT. It yields the protein CASSSFLTGLERRKEAFF.

The chain uses TRBV27 and TRBJ1-3, with TRBD1 as a possible D gene (5 bases). Trimming removed 6 bases from V and 4 bases from J, with 13 bases in between. Germline-derived CDR1 and CDR2 are MNHEY and SMNVEV (reference sequence). The CDR3 has 14 amino acids. For the CDR3, the DNA is TGTGCCAGCAGAAATGGGGCGTACGGAAACACCATATATTTT. It codes for CASRNGAYGNTIYF.

The chain joins TRBV2 to TRBJ2-1; 14 bases match TRBD2. There are 17 residues in the CDR3. Germline CDR1 and CDR2: SNHLY and FYNNEI. V dropped 5 bases and J dropped 3; count of bases not matched to a gene: 6. CDR3 nucleotides: TGTGCCAGCAGTTATTCGGGACTAGCGGGAGTCTACAATGAGCAGTTCTTC. Translated, it gives CASSYSGLAGVYNEQFF.

The chain joins TRBV5-1 to TRBJ1-4; D is possibly TRBD1 (6 bases). V was shortened by 5 bases and J by 8 bases, with 25 bases between the two germline ends. This CDR3 is 17 amino acids long. Germline CDR1 is SGHRS and CDR2 is YFSETQ. This CDR3 reads CASSGRARAGTGEKLFF. CDR3 in DNA: TGCGCCAGCAGTGGGAGGGCCCGCGCCGGCACAGGGGAAAAACTGTTTTTT.

The chain has TRBV29-1 and TRBJ2-2, with D maybe TRBD1 (6 bases). The germline CDR1 and CDR2 sequences are SQVTM and ANQGSEA. The CDR3 is 14 residues long. Deletions cut 6 bases from V and 5 bases from J, with 16 bases between. The CDR3, as DNA: TGCAGCGTCTCGACCGGGACACTTACCGGGGAGCTGTTTTTT. It specifies CSVSTGTLTGELFF.

The chain is built from TRBV6-1 and TRBJ2-7, with D uncertain. The V gene lost 3 bases and the J gene lost 3 bases, with 9 bases spanning the gap. Germline V gene data show CDR1 as MNHNS and CDR2 as SASEGT. The CDR3 has 13 amino acids. CDR3 region: CASSEAGFYEQYF. The CDR3 DNA is TGTGCCAGCAGTGAGGCAGGTTTCTACGAGCAGTACTTC.

The gene calls are TRBV19 and TRBJ2-1; possible D gene TRBD2, 6 bases. V was clipped by 0 bases and J by 7 bases, with 7 bases between them. The CDR3 sequence is 13 residues long. Germline V CDR1 and CDR2: LNHDA, SQIVND (reference sequence). As DNA, the CDR3 is TGTGCCAGTAGTATAGATCGGGGGAATGAGCAGTTCTTC. Its translation: CASSIDRGNEQFF. Variable domain in full (rest from reference TRBV19 and TRBJ2-1): DGGITQSPKYLFRKEGQNVTLSCEQNLNHDAMYWYRQDPGQGLRLIYYSQIVNDFQKGDIAEGYSVSREKKESFPLTVTSAQKNPTAFYLCASSIDRGNEQFFGPGTRLTVL.